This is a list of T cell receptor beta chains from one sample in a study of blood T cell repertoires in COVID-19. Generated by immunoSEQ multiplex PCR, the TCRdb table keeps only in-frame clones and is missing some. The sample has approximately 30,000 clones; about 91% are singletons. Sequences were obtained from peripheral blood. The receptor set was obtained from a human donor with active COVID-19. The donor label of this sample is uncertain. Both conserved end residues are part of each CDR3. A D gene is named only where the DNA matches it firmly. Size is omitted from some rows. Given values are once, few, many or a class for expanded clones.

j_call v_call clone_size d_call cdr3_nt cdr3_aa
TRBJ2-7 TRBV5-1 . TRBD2 TGCGCCAGCAGCTCCCAACTACGAGCGGGAGTTTCCTCCTACGAGCAGTACTTC CASSSQLRAGVSSYEQYF
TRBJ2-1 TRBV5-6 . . TGTGCCAGCAGCCTTCCGGGCGGGGTCTACAATGAGCAGTTCTTC CASSLPGGVYNEQFF
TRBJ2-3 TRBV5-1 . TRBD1 TGCGCCAGCAGCCTCCGGACAGGGGGCGTTCCCGATACGCAGTATTTT CASSLRTGGVPDTQYF
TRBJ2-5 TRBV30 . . TGTGCCTGGAGTCCCCCCCGGGAGTGGGAGACCCAGTACTTC CAWSPPREWETQYF
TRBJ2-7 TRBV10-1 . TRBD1 TGCGCCAGCAGTGCGGGACAGCCCTACGAGCAGTACTTC CASSAGQPYEQYF
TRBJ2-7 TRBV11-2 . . TGTGCCAGCAGCTTAGTACGGGGGGCCGTCTACGAGCAGTACTTC CASSLVRGAVYEQYF
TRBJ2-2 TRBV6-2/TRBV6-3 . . TGTGCCAGCAGTTACCCCAGGGGGGAAACCGGGGAGCTGTTTTTT CASSYPRGETGELFF
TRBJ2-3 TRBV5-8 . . TGTGCCAGCAGCTACGGGTCCTACACAGATACGCAGTATTTT CASSYGSYTDTQYF
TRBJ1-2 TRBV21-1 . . TGTGCCAGCAGCAAAGCGGTCAAACAGGAACAAAACTATGGCTACACCTTC CASSKAVKQEQNYGYTF
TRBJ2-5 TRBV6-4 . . TGTGCCAGCAGTGGGGAGTGCCTCGACTATTACCACAGGGCACAAGAGACCCAGTACTTC CASSGECLDYYHRAQETQYF
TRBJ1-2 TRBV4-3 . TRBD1 TGCGCCAGCAGCCAAGACGGGACAGGGGTTTGGGGCTACACCTTC CASSQDGTGVWGYTF
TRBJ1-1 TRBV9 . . TGTGCCAGCAGCGTAGACTGGAACACTGAAGCTTTCTTT CASSVDWNTEAFF
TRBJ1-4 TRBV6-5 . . TGTGCCAGCAGTACCCGAGACAGGGAAAAACTGTTTTTT CASSTRDREKLFF
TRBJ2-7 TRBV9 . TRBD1 TGTGCCAGCAGCGCACAGACAGGGAGCTACGAGCAGTACTTC CASSAQTGSYEQYF
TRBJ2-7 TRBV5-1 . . TGCGCCAGCAGCTTGGCGGCGGGTGACCCCTCCTACGAGCAGTACTTC CASSLAAGDPSYEQYF
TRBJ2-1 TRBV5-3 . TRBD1 TGTGCCAGAAGCCCGGACAGGGGAGGTTGGAATGAGCAGTTCTTC CARSPDRGGWNEQFF
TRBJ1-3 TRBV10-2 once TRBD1 TGCGCCAGCACACCCACAGGGGCTGGCGGAAACACCATATATTTT CASTPTGAGGNTIYF
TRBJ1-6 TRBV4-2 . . TGTGCCAGCAGCCAAGATGGTCAGGGTGGCTCACCCCTCCACTTT CASSQDGQGGSPLHF
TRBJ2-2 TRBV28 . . TGTGTCAGCAGCCCTCCGGACACCGGGGAGCTGTTTTTT CVSSPPDTGELFF
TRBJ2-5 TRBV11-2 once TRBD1 TGTGCCAGCAGCTTGGACAGGGTAGGAGAGACCCAGTACTTC CASSLDRVGETQYF
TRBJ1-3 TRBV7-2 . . TGTGCCAGCAGCTTAAGGTTTGGCAGGGATAACGGAAACACCATATATTTT CASSLRFGRDNGNTIYF
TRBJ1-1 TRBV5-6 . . TGTGCCAGCAGGGGAGGCACTGAAGCTTTCTTT CASRGGTEAFF
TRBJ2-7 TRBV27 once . TGTGCCAGCAGTTTGTCGACAGACAGAGGCTGCGAGCAGTACTTC CASSLSTDRGCEQYF
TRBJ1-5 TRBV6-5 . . TGTGCCAGCAGTAAGGGTGCGGCTGAGGGTCAGCCCCAGCATTTT CASSKGAAEGQPQHF
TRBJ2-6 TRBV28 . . TGTGCCAGCAGTTTAAGACAGAGCTCTGGGGCCAACGTCCTGACTTTC CASSLRQSSGANVLTF
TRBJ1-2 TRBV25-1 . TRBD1 TGTGCCAGCAGACGGTCGACAGGGGAGAACTATGGCTACACCTTC CASRRSTGENYGYTF
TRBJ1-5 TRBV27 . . TGTGCCAGCAGTTTATCGACATTTAGCAATCAGCCCCAGCATTTT CASSLSTFSNQPQHF
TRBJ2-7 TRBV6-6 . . TGTGCCAGCAGCCGAGCCGTCAGTTGGGCGGGTAACTACGAGCAGTACTTC CASSRAVSWAGNYEQYF
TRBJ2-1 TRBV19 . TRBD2 TGTGCCAGTAGTAATGCAGCGGGGGGGTATGAGCAGTTCTTC CASSNAAGGYEQFF
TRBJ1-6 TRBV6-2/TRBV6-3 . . TGTGCCAGCAGTTTCCGACAGGCGGAGGAAAGCTCCTATAATTCACCCCTCCACTTT CASSFRQAEESSYNSPLHF
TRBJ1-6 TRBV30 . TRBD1 TGTGCCTGGAGGGGACAGTCGAATAATTCACCCCTCCACTTT CAWRGQSNNSPLHF
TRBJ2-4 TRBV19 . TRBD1 TGTGCCAGTAGCTGGACAGGGGACATTCAGTACTTC CASSWTGDIQYF
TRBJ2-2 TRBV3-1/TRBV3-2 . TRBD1 TGTGCCAGCAGCCCAGGGGGCTACACCGGGGAGCTGTTTTTT CASSPGGYTGELFF
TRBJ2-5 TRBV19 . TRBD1 TGTGCCAGTAGTACAGGGGGAGAAGAGACCCAGTACTTC CASSTGGEETQYF
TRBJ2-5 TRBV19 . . TGTGCCAGTAGTATTTCCATCTGGGCTAGCGACGCGGGGACCCAGTACTTC CASSISIWASDAGTQYF
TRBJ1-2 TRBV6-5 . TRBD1 TGTGCCAGCAGCGGGACAGGAAACTATGGCTACACCTTC CASSGTGNYGYTF
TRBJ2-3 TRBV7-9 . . TGTGCCAGCAGCTTACCAGCGGGCAGCACAGATACGCAGTATTTT CASSLPAGSTDTQYF
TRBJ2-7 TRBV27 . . TGTGCCAGCACCCTAACTCCTATTAACGAGCAGTACTTC CASTLTPINEQYF
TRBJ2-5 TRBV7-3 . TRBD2 TGTGCCAGCAGCTTAAGAGCGGGGGGGCCAGAGACCCAGTACTTC CASSLRAGGPETQYF
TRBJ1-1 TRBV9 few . TGTGCCAGCAGCGTAGGGGGCACGACTGAAGCTTTCTTT CASSVGGTTEAFF
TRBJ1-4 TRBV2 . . TGTGCCAGCAGTGTACGTGGCAGGGTTAATGAAAAACTGTTTTTT CASSVRGRVNEKLFF
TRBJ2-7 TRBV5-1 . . TGCGCCAGCGTACCTTCAGCTCTGGGGGGCGAGCAGTACTTC CASVPSALGGEQYF
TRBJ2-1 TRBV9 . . TGTGCCAGCAGCGCCCGGGTAAGCCGGTTAACTTCCTACAATGAGCAGTTCTTC CASSARVSRLTSYNEQFF
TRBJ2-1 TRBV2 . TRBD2 TGTGCCAGCAGTGAACTAGCGGGGGGCGCATACAATGAGCAGTTCTTC CASSELAGGAYNEQFF
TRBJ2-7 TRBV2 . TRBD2 TGTGCCAGCAGTGAAAATAGCGGGGTAGACTACGAGCAGTACTTC CASSENSGVDYEQYF
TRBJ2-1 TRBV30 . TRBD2 TGTGCCTGGAGTGCCCACCCCGGGACTAGAAATTACAATGAGCAGTTCTTC CAWSAHPGTRNYNEQFF
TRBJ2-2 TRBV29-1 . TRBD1 TGCAGCGTTCGCTTGGGGACAGGAAACACCGGGGAGCTGTTTTTT CSVRLGTGNTGELFF
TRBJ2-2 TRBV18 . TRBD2 TGTGCCAGCTCACCACCAAAGGCTAGCGGATACACCGGGGAGCTGTTTTTT CASSPPKASGYTGELFF
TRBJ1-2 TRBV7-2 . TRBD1 TGTGCCAGCAGCTCTTTGGGCGGGACAGCTAACTATGGCTACACCTTC CASSSLGGTANYGYTF
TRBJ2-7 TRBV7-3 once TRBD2 TGTGCCAGCAGCGTAGATAGCGGGAGCTACGAGCAGTACTTC CASSVDSGSYEQYF
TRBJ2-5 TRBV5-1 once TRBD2 TGCGCCAGCCAAATAGCGGGGGGGAGAGAGACCCAGTACTTC CASQIAGGRETQYF
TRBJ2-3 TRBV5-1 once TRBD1 TGCGCCAGCAGCTTGGAGGGGACAGGGGGTAGCACAGATACGCAGTATTTT CASSLEGTGGSTDTQYF
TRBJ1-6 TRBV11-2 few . TGTGCCAGCAGCGAACAGGGCACCTATTCACCCCTCCACTTT CASSEQGTYSPLHF